This T cell receptor beta chain was obtained from a study of blood T cell repertoires in COVID-19. Turning to the study itself: Donors in the United States, Italy and Spain gave samples during acute or convalescent COVID-19. T cells, B-cell-depleted T cells, or PBMCs supplied cDNA or gDNA.

Original methodology: How many nucleated cells were present was estimated from reference gene primer amplification. This table comes from immunoSEQ multiplex PCR, and its TCRdb copy is limited to in-frame clones, with some not included. V, J and clone size were drawn from that table, and D and trimming were deduced from the DNA. The repertoire holds fewer than 400,000 clones, with roughly 86% as singletons. The table lists this clone with a few counts. The CDR3 is 15 residues long. V was clipped by 5 bases and J by 1 base; unmatched bases: 4. CDR1 is LNHNV and CDR2 is YYDKDF in the germline V gene (reference sequence).

Sequences were obtained from peripheral blood. V and J are TRBV15 and TRBJ2-2; 7 nucleotides line up with TRBD1. The TCR was taken from a human donor in a cohort sampled during active COVID-19. The CDR3 DNA sequence: TGTGCCACCAGCGGGGGACAGAGGAACACCGGGGAGCTGTTTTTT. It codes for CATSGGQRNTGELFF.